The sequence of this TCR beta chain was determined in a study of T cells in Graves' hyperthyroidism and ophthalmopathy. This CDR3 contains 14 residues. Germline-derived CDR1 and CDR2 are LGHNA and YSLEER. The investigators amplified TCR beta CDR3 regions from RNA transcripts. The primer set for the first-round RT-PCR of the TCR CDR3 was HTBI. TCRdb reprocessed the multiplex PCR reads via MiXCR and lists one record per CDR3 protein. The table lists about 580,000 distinct CDR3 sequences, roughly 46% of them singletons. On this clonotype itself: A much larger clone lies one base from this, so it may be a read error.

This receptor was obtained from a young woman with Graves' hyperthyroidism. The chain carries TRBV4-3 and TRBJ2-7; TRBD2 might be the D (5 bases). The material sequenced was peripheral blood or thyroid tissue (not recorded which). CDR3 coding DNA: TGCGCCAGCAGCCAAGATTCTAGCTTCTACGAGCGGTACTTC. Protein sequence: CASSQDSSFYERYF.